Listed here are 11 T cell receptor beta chains from one sample, sequenced in a study of CD8 T cells in ankylosing spondylitis. TCRdb processed the 5' RACE reads anew with MiXCR; each CDR3 protein has one entry. The data show around 250,000 distinct CDR3 sequences, around 10% seen once. The sample taken for sequencing was blood, either unsorted or a sorted T cell fraction (not recorded which). The receptors here all came from a male donor with ankylosing spondylitis or in good health (not recorded which).

The chain has TRBV7-9 and TRBJ1-5; no definite D call. Germline V gene data show CDR1 as SEHNR and CDR2 as FQNEAQ (reference sequence). V was trimmed by 1 base and J by 6 bases, leaving 4 bases between them. The length of the CDR3 is 12 residues. The CDR3 DNA sequence: TGTGCCAGCAGCTTAGATTTTCAGCCCCAGCATTTT. It codes for CASSLDFQPQHF.

The count of this clonotype is one. The gene calls are TRBV14 and TRBJ2-3, with D hard to call. Germline CDR1 and CDR2: SGHDN and FVKESK. The CDR3 is 14 amino acids. The V and J ends lost 1 base and 2 bases respectively, with 7 bases between them. CDR3 protein: CASSQGVATDTQYF. CDR3 DNA sequence: TGTGCCAGCAGCCAAGGTGTAGCCACAGATACGCAGTATTTT.

CDR3 loop: CASSGRGSPPTNEQFF. Written as DNA, the CDR3 is TGTGCCAGCAGTGGTCGAGGGTCACCACCAACAAATGAGCAGTTCTTC. This chain uses TRBV12-3 or TRBV12-4 with TRBJ2-1; possibly TRBD2 for D (5 bases). The V gene lost 5 bases and the J gene lost 7 bases, with 21 bases spanning the gap. This CDR3 spans 16 amino acids.

V gene TRBV10-3 combines with J gene TRBJ2-3; 10 bases are a match to TRBD1. The CDR3 has 15 amino acids. V lost 11 bases, J lost 1 base, and 9 bases stayed unmatched. Germline CDR1 is ENHRY and CDR2 is SYGVKD. CDR3 loop: CASGLGTGGTDTQYF. The CDR3 nucleotides read TGTGCCTCGGGGCTCGGGACAGGGGGCACAGATACGCAGTATTTT.

This clonotype has a count of ten or more. CDR3 coding DNA: TGCAGTGCTAGTTCCGGAGACCGCGGGGAGCTGTTTTTT. Its protein product is CSASSGDRGELFF. V is TRBV20-1 and J is TRBJ2-2; no firm D call. Trimming removed 3 bases at V and 7 bases at J, with 12 bases between. CDR3 length: 13 amino acids. Germline-derived CDR1 and CDR2 are DFQATT and SNEGSKA (reference sequence).

This clonotype came up once. The V call is TRBV10-3, the J call TRBJ2-5; 8 bases line up with TRBD2. The CDR3 consists of 15 residues. V was clipped by 7 bases and J by 2 bases; unmatched bases: 9. Germline lookup yields CDR1 ENHRY and CDR2 SYGVKD. CDR3 bases: TGTGCCATCAATGGAGTGGCTAGCGGGCAAGAGACCCAGTACTTC. Protein sequence: CAINGVASGQETQYF.

This clonotype showed up many times. This rearrangement joins TRBV20-1 to TRBJ2-2; D is possibly TRBD1 (6 bases). V was trimmed by 6 bases and J by 2 bases, leaving 10 bases between them. Looked up from germline, CDR1 is DFQATT and CDR2 is SNEGSKA (reference sequence). There are 13 residues in the CDR3. The CDR3 nucleotides are TGCAGTGCGCCGGGACACAACACCGGGGAGCTGTTTTTT. Its translation is CSAPGHNTGELFF.

This chain connects TRBV6-1 to TRBJ2-7; the D gene is possibly TRBD2 (7 bases). CDR3 length: 15 residues. Germline CDR1 MNHNS, CDR2 SASEGT. V was cut by 5 bases and J by 4 bases, with 18 bases left in between. The CDR3 coding sequence is TGTGCCAGCAGTACCGGGGGCGGGGGACTTTACGAGCAGTACTTC. It encodes CASSTGGGGLYEQYF.

This clonotype was seen many times. In nucleotides, the CDR3 is TGTGCCAGCAGTCCTAGGAGAGATACTGAAGCTTTCTTT. Protein sequence: CASSPRRDTEAFF. The chain carries TRBV12-3 or TRBV12-4 and TRBJ1-1; no reliable D call. Trimming took off 5 bases at V and 5 bases at J, with 12 bases between the two ends. This CDR3 spans 13 amino acids.

Ten or more counts support this clonotype. The chain recombines TRBV7-6 with TRBJ2-2, with D possibly matching TRBD1 (5 bases). This CDR3 comprises 15 residues. CDR1 and CDR2 from the germline V gene are SGHVS and FNYEAQ. V was pared by 5 bases and J by 4 bases, with 14 bases between. CDR3 region: CASSPHARVTGELFF. The CDR3 DNA is TGTGCCAGCAGCCCCCACGCCAGGGTCACCGGGGAGCTGTTTTTT.

The chain joins TRBV5-1 to TRBJ1-1, with D unresolved. The CDR3 loop spans 14 amino acids. Per germline, CDR1 SGHRS and CDR2 YFSETQ. V was trimmed by 1 base and J by 1 base, leaving 8 bases between them. The CDR3 DNA reads TGCGCCAGCAGCTTGATCTTTGGGAACACTGAAGCTTTCTTT. This encodes CASSLIFGNTEAFF.